A selection of T cell receptor beta chains follows, all from one sample in a study of T cell responses to AZD1222 COVID-19 vaccine. Generated by immunoSEQ multiplex PCR, the TCRdb table keeps only in-frame clones and is missing some. The data show tens of thousands of clones, under 95% seen once. Here the sequenced sample was peripheral blood, taken on day 0 of MenACWY control vaccination. These receptors originate from an adult in good health. CDR3s include the opening cysteine and the closing phenylalanine or tryptophan. Each record gives: D gene, V gene, CDR3 length, J gene, clone size, CDR3 protein, CDR3 DNA. The D gene is left open where the match is weak. A row's size may be missing; if present it is once, few, many or a size class.

>NA|TRBV13|16|TRBJ2-1|NA
CASSLGATMNYNEQFF
TGTGCCAGCAGCTTAGGGGCTACCATGAACTACAATGAGCAGTTCTTC
>NA|TRBV5-1|13|TRBJ2-7|NA
CASSPGQTGEQYF
TGCGCCAGCAGCCCCGGACAGACCGGCGAGCAGTACTTC
>NA|TRBV13|14|TRBJ1-3|NA
CASSLASSGNTIYF
TGTGCCAGCAGCTTAGCATCCTCGGGAAACACCATATATTTT
>NA|TRBV28|15|TRBJ1-4|NA
CASSLSQGWSEKLFF
TGTGCCAGCAGTTTATCGCAAGGATGGAGTGAAAAACTGTTTTTT
>TRBD1|TRBV24-1|17|TRBJ1-1|NA
CATSDFGRQQGSTEAFF
TGTGCCACCAGTGATTTTGGAAGGCAACAGGGGAGCACTGAAGCTTTCTTT
>NA|TRBV7-2|18|TRBJ2-7|NA
CASSPRAGGGQGYYEQYF
TGTGCCAGCAGCCCACGGGCGGGGGGAGGACAGGGGTACTACGAGCAGTACTTC
>TRBD1|TRBV19|16|TRBJ2-5|NA
CASSIATGGLQETQYF
TGTGCCAGTAGTATAGCAACAGGGGGTCTCCAAGAGACCCAGTACTTC
>TRBD1|TRBV5-5|20|TRBJ2-6|NA
CASSLVFRDRVTAGANVLTF
TGTGCCAGCAGCTTGGTTTTTCGCGACAGGGTAACTGCTGGGGCCAACGTCCTGACTTTC
>NA|TRBV12-3/TRBV12-4|12|TRBJ2-3|NA
CASSQGTDTQYF
TGTGCCAGCAGTCAGGGAACAGATACGCAGTATTTT
>TRBD1|TRBV30|15|TRBJ2-1|NA
CATETGQGDNNEQFF
TGTGCCACCGAAACTGGACAGGGGGATAACAATGAGCAGTTCTTC
>NA|TRBV7-9|13|TRBJ1-2|few
CASTSDGAAGYTF
TGTGCCAGCACCAGCGACGGTGCTGCTGGCTACACCTTC
>NA|TRBV3-1/TRBV3-2|15|TRBJ2-4|NA
CASSYGGLAKNIQYF
TGTGCCAGCAGCTATGGCGGGCTAGCCAAAAACATTCAGTACTTC
>NA|TRBV28|14|TRBJ1-5|NA
CASGGGSGNQPQHF
TGTGCCAGCGGGGGGGGCTCGGGCAATCAGCCCCAGCATTTT
>NA|TRBV28|14|TRBJ2-1|once
CAVSRSTSYNEQFF
TGTGCCGTGTCCCGAAGTACCTCCTACAATGAGCAGTTCTTC
>TRBD2|TRBV3-1/TRBV3-2|16|TRBJ2-3|NA
CASSYGLAGLTDTQYF
TGTGCCAGCAGCTACGGACTAGCGGGGCTCACAGATACGCAGTATTTT
>TRBD2|TRBV4-3|18|TRBJ2-2|NA
CASSQGTGGRDDTGELFF
TGCGCCAGCAGCCAGGGGACCGGCGGGAGGGATGACACCGGGGAGCTGTTTTTT
>TRBD1|TRBV29-1|14|TRBJ2-7|NA
CSAHAATGTYEQYF
TGCAGCGCCCACGCAGCGACAGGGACCTACGAGCAGTACTTC
>NA|TRBV6-5|14|TRBJ1-5|NA
CASSPAQVIQPQHF
TGTGCCAGCAGTCCCGCCCAGGTCATTCAGCCCCAGCATTTT
>NA|TRBV19|14|TRBJ1-5|NA
CASTSVFGEQPQHF
TGTGCCAGTACGTCCGTATTTGGAGAACAGCCCCAGCATTTT
>NA|TRBV27|16|TRBJ2-1|NA
CASSLGYGVLDNEQFF
TGTGCCAGCAGTCTCGGATATGGGGTACTTGACAATGAGCAGTTCTTC
>NA|TRBV10-3|10|TRBJ2-5|NA
CAISRETQYF
TGTGCCATCAGTCGGGAGACCCAGTACTTC
>NA|TRBV19|15|TRBJ1-4|NA
CASRISQGTNEKLFF
TGTGCCAGTCGAATTTCTCAGGGGACAAATGAAAAACTGTTTTTT
>NA|TRBV7-8|14|TRBJ1-1|once
CASSLEMTGTEAFF
TGTGCCAGCAGCTTAGAAATGACGGGAACTGAAGCTTTCTTT
>NA|TRBV4-3|16|TRBJ1-1|NA
CASSHLRMDTSTEAFF
TGCGCCAGCAGCCACCTGCGGATGGACACTAGCACTGAAGCTTTCTTT
>NA|TRBV28|14|TRBJ1-2|NA
CASSTGAENYGYTF
TGTGCCAGCAGTACCGGTGCTGAGAACTATGGCTACACCTTC
>TRBD2|TRBV27|17|TRBJ2-7|NA
CASSLKGLSGGTYEQYF
TGTGCCAGCAGTTTAAAGGGGCTATCGGGAGGGACCTACGAGCAGTACTTC
>NA|TRBV27|15|TRBJ1-2|few
CASSLGLGGYYGYTF
TGTGCCAGCAGTTTGGGCTTGGGGGGTTACTATGGCTACACCTTC
>TRBD2|TRBV5-1|16|TRBJ2-3|NA
CASSAKTSGGTDTQYF
TGCGCCAGCAGCGCCAAGACTAGCGGGGGCACAGATACGCAGTATTTT
>NA|TRBV11-1|15|TRBJ2-5|NA
CASSLARTAKETQYF
TGTGCCAGCAGCTTAGCTCGGACAGCTAAAGAGACCCAGTACTTC